This entry describes one T cell receptor (beta chain). What it binds is not known. One end of the junction is discordant with germline, which a read error may explain. In the PCR, 60 Vbeta and 13 Jbeta primers were used. TCRdb's table, derived via immunoSEQ multiplex PCR, lists solely in-frame clones and lacks some. The sample consists of about 140,000 clones, approximately 80% of them appearing once. CDR1 SGHKS and CDR2 YYEKEE come from the germline V gene (reference sequence). There are 13 residues in the CDR3. These data originate in a study of cytomegalovirus exposure and HLA in healthy donors. Study outcomes and limitations: Later analysis suggested links between common viral pathogens and several top significant clusters. Analysis was performed later, and it showed HLA-associated TCR beta chains to be more clonally expanded than equally common others.

The TCR comes from a woman aged 18-29 years in good health and CMV-seropositive. The sequencing sample was made of PBMCs. The J gene is TRBJ1-4, the V gene TRBV5-5; D unclear. CDR3 sequence (DNA): TGTGCCAGCAGCTTGATCAGTGTTGAAACACTGTTTTTT. Encoded protein: CASSLISVETLFF.